The rows below give T cell receptor beta chains drawn from one sample of a study of cytomegalovirus exposure and HLA in healthy donors. Here immunoSEQ multiplex PCR was the method, and the copy in TCRdb shows in-frame clones only, minus some. Of around 190,000 clones listed, approximately 86% are singletons. Sequenced sample: PBMCs. These receptors all stem from a boy aged 2 to 9 in good health and CMV-seronegative. CDR3s include the opening cysteine and the closing phenylalanine or tryptophan. D genes are given only for firm matches. A row's size may be missing; if present it is once, few, many or a size class.

TRBV7-2,TRBJ2-3,NA,TRBD1,CASSWMPGTVSTDTQYF,TGTGCCAGCAGCTGGATGCCCGGGACAGTTAGCACAGATACGCAGTATTTT
TRBV28,TRBJ2-3,NA,TRBD1,CASSSFRQGSLDTQYF,TGTGCCAGCAGTTCATTTCGACAGGGTTCGTTGGATACGCAGTATTTT
TRBV7-2,TRBJ2-2,NA,NA,CASSFPALGAGELFF,TGTGCCAGCAGCTTCCCGGCATTGGGCGCGGGGGAGCTGTTTTTT
TRBV29-1,TRBJ2-3,NA,NA,CSVGTTPFGTDTQYF,TGCAGCGTTGGTACAACCCCGTTTGGTACAGATACGCAGTATTTT
TRBV5-8,TRBJ1-2,once,TRBD1,CASSKTGAIRGYTF,TGTGCCAGCAGCAAGACAGGGGCGATTCGAGGCTACACCTTC
TRBV5-1,TRBJ2-6,once,NA,CASSYTAQGPGANVLTF,TGCGCCAGCAGCTATACAGCACAGGGTCCTGGGGCCAACGTCCTGACTTTC
TRBV19,TRBJ2-7,NA,TRBD1,CASSIDLGTGPSFYEQYF,TGTGCCAGTAGTATAGATCTGGGGACAGGGCCGTCTTTCTACGAGCAGTACTTC
TRBV9,TRBJ2-1,NA,NA,CASTLNQGNEQFF,TGTGCCAGCACCCTCAACCAGGGCAATGAGCAGTTCTTC
TRBV4-1,TRBJ1-1,NA,NA,CASSRDGGLNTEAFF,TGCGCCAGCAGCCGAGATGGGGGGTTGAACACTGAAGCTTTCTTT
TRBV29-1,TRBJ1-5,once,NA,CSVISGVGNQHF,TGCAGCGTTATATCGGGAGTGGGTAACCAGCATTTT
TRBV7-9,TRBJ1-1,few,NA,CASSYVEFEAFF,TGTGCCAGCAGCTACGTAGAATTTGAAGCTTTCTTT
TRBV5-1,TRBJ2-5,few,TRBD1,CASSPTGDRGRDIWGQETQYF,TGCGCCAGCAGCCCGACTGGGGACAGGGGCCGGGATATCTGGGGACAAGAGACCCAGTACTTC
TRBV28,TRBJ1-5,once,TRBD1,CASRAGDRGVQPQHF,TGTGCCAGCAGGGCCGGAGACAGGGGGGTTCAGCCCCAGCATTTT
TRBV7-2,TRBJ2-6,NA,TRBD2,CASSLAPGGGTGANVLTF,TGTGCCAGCAGCTTGGCCCCCGGGGGGGGCACTGGGGCCAACGTCCTGACTTTC
TRBV15,TRBJ1-1,NA,NA,CATSSGGRTEAFF,TGTGCCACCAGCAGCGGGGGGCGCACTGAAGCTTTCTTT
TRBV5-6,TRBJ2-2,NA,TRBD2,CASSFGSGGIDTGELFF,TGTGCCAGCAGCTTCGGTAGCGGGGGGATTGACACCGGGGAGCTGTTTTTT
TRBV27,TRBJ2-1,NA,NA,CASSLNRYEQFF,TGTGCCAGCAGTTTAAATCGTTATGAGCAGTTCTTC